The 23 T cell receptor beta chains below come from one sample, sequenced in a study of response to subunit inactivated influenza vaccine. Via MiXCR, TCRdb re-called the RT-PCR reads, giving one row per CDR3 protein. The sample gives some 800,000 distinct CDR3 sequences, 21% of which show up once; more than 8.5% is in the top ten. The sample was PBMCs from blood, taken roughly 5 days after vaccination. These receptors originate from a man between 50 and 59 years old who received an inactivated influenza vaccine.

V gene TRBV5-6 combines with J gene TRBJ2-2; 8 nucleotides align to TRBD2. With 1 base clipped from V and 5 bases from J, the junction kept 10 bases outside the gene matches. This CDR3 is 17 amino acids long. Germline-derived CDR1 and CDR2 are SGHDT and YYEEEE. CDR3 coding DNA: TGTGCCAGCAGCTTGCGGACGGGAGGGCCTCTGACCGGGGAGCTGTTTTTT. Translated, it gives CASSLRTGGPLTGELFF.

This clonotype is a singleton in its sample. This chain links TRBV7-8 with TRBJ2-7; D possibly matches TRBD1 or TRBD2 (5 bases each). The CDR3 consists of 14 residues. V was clipped by 5 bases and J by 3 bases, with 14 bases between them. In germline, CDR1 is SGHVS, CDR2 FQNEAQ. CDR3 region: CASSPTGPLYEQYF. The CDR3 coding sequence is TGTGCCAGCAGCCCGACGGGGCCCCTCTACGAGCAGTACTTC.

V gene TRBV5-1 combines with J gene TRBJ2-4; D might be TRBD2 (6 bases). From germline, CDR1 is SGHRS and CDR2 YFSETQ. This CDR3 spans 15 amino acids. Trimming removed 2 bases from V and 2 bases from J, with 11 bases in between. The CDR3 loop is CASSFNGDSKNIQYF. The DNA of the CDR3 is TGCGCCAGCAGCTTTAACGGGGACTCCAAAAACATTCAGTACTTC.

DNA of the CDR3: TGTGCCAGCAGTTTAGGGGGGACAGGGGGCGAGAAAGCTTTCTTT. This sequence encodes CASSLGGTGGEKAFF. The chain uses TRBV12-3 or TRBV12-4 and TRBJ1-1, with 12 bases aligning to TRBD1. V lost 1 base, J lost 9 bases, and 6 bases stayed unmatched. CDR3 size: 15 residues.

This clonotype was detected once. The genes are TRBV5-1 and TRBJ1-1, with 11 positions matching TRBD1. The V gene's germline CDR1 is SGHRS and CDR2 YFSETQ. Losses at the gene ends were 5 bases for V and 0 bases for J; bases not matched to a gene: 6. This CDR3 has 16 amino acids. For the CDR3, the DNA is TGCGCCAGCAGGGAATGGACAGGGGGCCTGAACACTGAAGCTTTCTTT. Protein: CASREWTGGLNTEAFF.

The chain is built from TRBV12-3 or TRBV12-4 and TRBJ2-3, with D maybe TRBD2 (6 bases). There are 13 residues in the CDR3. The V and J ends lost 6 bases and 7 bases respectively, with 14 bases between them. The CDR3 here is CASSPSRENTQYF. DNA of the CDR3: TGTGCCAGCAGCCCCAGTCGGGAGAATACGCAGTATTTT.

The chain couples TRBV12-3 or TRBV12-4 to TRBJ2-7, with 8 bases aligning to TRBD1. J was trimmed by 3 bases and V by 7 bases; bases with no gene match: 11. This CDR3 is 15 amino acids long. CDR3 DNA sequence: TGTGCCAGCAAGAAAACAGGGGGTCTCGTCTACGAGCAGTACTTC. As protein: CASKKTGGLVYEQYF.

This chain connects TRBV5-4 to TRBJ2-5; D possibly corresponds to TRBD1 (5 bases). The CDR3 is made up of 16 amino acids. Germline V CDR1 and CDR2: SGHNT, YYREEE (reference sequence). V was pared by 4 bases and J by 4 bases, with 20 bases between. The CDR3 loop reads CASSPRTSTLSETQYF. In DNA, the CDR3 is TGTGCCAGCAGCCCCAGGACAAGCACCTTATCAGAGACCCAGTACTTC.

The chain employs TRBV5-4 and TRBJ1-5; a weak D match, TRBD1 (6 bases). V lost 0 bases and J 0 bases, leaving 22 bases between the germline ends. The CDR3 spans 20 residues. Germline-derived CDR1 and CDR2 are SGHNT and YYREEE (reference sequence). The CDR3 DNA reads as TGTGCCAGCAGCTTGGCCTTTCCCTGGGACACTGGTAATAGCAATCAGCCCCAGCATTTT. It yields the protein CASSLAFPWDTGNSNQPQHF. Filled out from reference TRBV5-4 and TRBJ1-5, the complete variable domain reads ETGVTQSPTHLIKTRGQQVTLRCSSQSGHNTVSWYQQALGQGPQFIFQYYREEENGRGNFPPRFSGLQFPNYSSELNVNALELDDSALYLCASSLAFPWDTGNSNQPQHFGDGTRLSIL.

The chain combines TRBV5-1 with TRBJ2-7; 9 positions agree with TRBD1. V trimming: 1 base; J trimming: 5 bases; junction bases outside the gene matches: 16. The germline CDR1 and CDR2 sequences are SGHRS and YFSETQ. There are 18 residues in the CDR3. The CDR3 region has the DNA TGCGCCAGCAGCTTGTCCGAGAGGGGACAGGGCCCCGGCGACGAGCAGTACTTC. Protein product: CASSLSERGQGPGDEQYF.

This clonotype was found many times. The V call is TRBV29-1, the J call TRBJ1-4; 8 positions match TRBD1. Germline V gene sequence: CDR1 SQVTM, CDR2 ANQGSEA. CDR3 length equals 14 residues. After removal of 6 bases from V and 8 bases from J, the junction contained 11 bases not matched to a gene. The CDR3 sequence is CSVEQGGKNEKLFF. The CDR3 DNA is TGCAGCGTCGAACAGGGGGGGAAGAACGAAAAACTGTTTTTT.

The chain joins TRBV11-2 to TRBJ2-4; 9 positions match TRBD1. The germline CDR1 and CDR2 sequences are SGHAT and FQNNGV. This CDR3 has 16 residues. Trimming removed 4 bases from V and 7 bases from J; junction bases left unmatched: 11. The CDR3 reads CASSSYYGTGRNIQYF. In DNA, the CDR3 is TGTGCCAGCAGCTCCTACTACGGGACAGGGCGGAACATTCAGTACTTC.

This clonotype was recorded at least ten times. This chain links TRBV29-1 with TRBJ2-1, with D possibly called TRBD1 or TRBD2 (5 bases each). The CDR3 is 10 amino acids. Trimming stripped 7 bases from V and 12 bases from J, with 13 bases between. Germline CDR1 and CDR2: SQVTM and ANQGSEA. CDR3 nucleotides: TGCAGCGCGAGAGGGGAAGGGCAGTTCTTC. Protein product: CSARGEGQFF.

This clonotype was detected ten times or more. This rearrangement joins TRBV20-1 to TRBJ1-6, with TRBD1 matching over 8 bases. V dropped 4 bases and J dropped 9; count of bases not matched to a gene: 11. Germline V gene sequence: CDR1 DFQATT, CDR2 SNEGSKA (reference sequence). There are 15 residues in the CDR3. CDR3 nucleotides: TGCAGTGCTAAAACAGGGGGGGAGGCGGCTTCACCCCTCCACTTT. Protein: CSAKTGGEAASPLHF.

Only a few counts were recorded for this clonotype. The chain uses TRBV7-2 and TRBJ2-3; the D gene is possibly TRBD1 (6 bases). The CDR3 covers 15 residues. V lost 2 bases, J lost 6 bases, and 15 bases lay in between. The germline V gene has CDR1 SGHTA and CDR2 FQGNSA. This CDR3 reads CASSLRGDKADTQYF. CDR3 DNA: TGTGCCAGCAGCTTAAGAGGGGACAAAGCGGATACGCAGTATTTT. The variable domain in full, completed from reference TRBV7-2 and TRBJ2-3, reads GAGVSQSPSNKVTEKGKDVELRCDPISGHTALYWYRQSLGQGLEFLIYFQGNSAPDKSGLPSDRFSAERTGGSVSTLTIQRTQQEDSAVYLCASSLRGDKADTQYFGPGTRLTVL.

This clonotype was recorded many times. This sequence joins TRBV20-1 and TRBJ1-6; tentative D call: TRBD1 (5 bases). Germline V CDR1 and CDR2: DFQATT, SNEGSKA (reference sequence). Trimming pared 0 bases from V and 3 bases from J, leaving 15 bases between. The CDR3 consists of 17 residues. In DNA form, the CDR3 reads TGCAGTGCTAGAGAGTACCGGTTGCAGGGCTATAATTCACCCCTCCACTTT. Translating gives CSAREYRLQGYNSPLHF.

The rearrangement uses TRBV28 and TRBJ2-2; maybe TRBD2 (6 bases). V was trimmed by 2 bases and J by 7 bases, leaving 11 bases between them. Germline CDR1 MDHEN, CDR2 SYDVKM. This CDR3 region has 14 residues. In DNA, the CDR3 is TGTGCCAGCAGTTTACGGGACTTCAACGGGGAGCTGTTTTTT. Protein: CASSLRDFNGELFF.

This clonotype was observed a handful of times. This chain uses TRBV10-2 with TRBJ2-1; tentatively, D is TRBD1 or TRBD2 (5 bases each). V was pared by 7 bases and J by 10 bases, with 11 bases between. The germline V gene has CDR1 WSHSY and CDR2 SAAADI. The CDR3 is made up of 11 amino acids. This CDR3 reads CASTSGPEQFF. The CDR3 nucleotides are TGCGCCAGCACCTCGGGGCCCGAGCAGTTCTTC.

This clonotype was found a few times. The chain combines TRBV7-2 with TRBJ2-7; 8 bases are shared with TRBD1. Germline loops: CDR1 SGHTA, CDR2 FQGNSA. The J segment lost 2 bases and the V segment lost 1 base, leaving 7 bases of the junction unmatched. CDR3 size: 16 residues. The CDR3 coding sequence is TGTGCCAGCAGCTTAGGGGTGACAGGGGTCGCCTACGAGCAGTACTTC. It yields the protein CASSLGVTGVAYEQYF. The variable domain in full, completed from reference TRBV7-2 and TRBJ2-7, reads GAGVSQSPSNKVTEKGKDVELRCDPISGHTALYWYRQSLGQGLEFLIYFQGNSAPDKSGLPSDRFSAERTGGSVSTLTIQRTQQEDSAVYLCASSLGVTGVAYEQYFGPGTRLTVT.

In the case of this clonotype: One end of the junction does not line up with germline, which may come from a read error. The V gene is TRBV3-1, the J gene TRBJ1-2, with 7 bases matching TRBD1. The length of the CDR3 is 12 residues. Germline CDR1 LGHDT, CDR2 YNNKEL (reference sequence). DNA of the CDR3: TGTGCCAGCAGCCAACCAGGGGGGGAAGCCCTCTTC. The encoded protein is CASSQPGGEALF.

The V gene is TRBV12-3 or TRBV12-4, the J gene TRBJ2-1; 7 nucleotides match TRBD2. Trimming at V came to 6 bases and at J to 6 bases, leaving 8 bases not matched to a gene. This CDR3 is built from 14 residues. The CDR3 protein is CASSPVGGGNEQFF. CDR3 DNA: TGTGCCAGCAGCCCAGTTGGGGGGGGCAATGAGCAGTTCTTC.

Only a few counts were recorded for this clonotype. The chain has TRBV4-3 and TRBJ2-5; D ambiguous. V lost 0 bases to trimming and J lost 4 bases, with 12 bases between them. CDR1 and CDR2 from the germline V gene are LGHNA and YSLEER. This CDR3 has 15 amino acids. The CDR3 loop reads CASSQDRWDGETQYF. CDR3 in DNA: TGCGCCAGCAGCCAAGATCGTTGGGATGGAGAGACCCAGTACTTC.

At least ten counts were recorded for this clonotype. This rearrangement joins TRBV4-1 to TRBJ1-3, with 8 positions matching TRBD1. The CDR3 totals 17 residues. After removal of 2 bases from V and 3 bases from J, the junction contained 9 bases not matched to a gene. Germline CDR1 and CDR2: MGHRA and YSYEKL. Here the CDR3 reads CASSQTAQGAGGNTIYF. The CDR3 region has the DNA TGCGCCAGCAGCCAAACTGCCCAGGGGGCCGGTGGAAACACCATATATTTT.